This T cell receptor (beta chain) comes out of a study of human T cells and chemical hapten exposure. Across the whole study: Patch tests put 0.01% DPC on the upper back, read at 6 days.

Remarks on this clonotype: Its target is unknown.

TCRdb redid the calling of the RACE reads with MiXCR, one entry per CDR3 protein. The data hold under 200,000 distinct CDR3 sequences, with roughly 25% observed a single time. Unmatched junction bases numbered 8, after V lost 8 bases and J lost 4 bases. Germline V gene data show CDR1 as MDHEN and CDR2 as SYDVKM. This CDR3 region has 13 residues. Study findings and constraints: The study found that PT1 expanded TCR counts correlated positively with patch test score.

The sample's time point: patch test 3, about 24 weeks after DPC sensitization. The sample's treatment: therapeutic diphenylcyclopropenone sensitization with weekly scalp DPC. This clonotype was sampled from a woman aged 18-29 years with alopecia areata. Some clones in this sample may be carry-over from other donors' samples. Specimen: whole blood, collected in connection with sensitization to the hapten diphenylcyclopropenone (DPC). The chain uses TRBV28 and TRBJ2-7, with 7 bases fitting TRBD1. CDR3 sequence: CASETGTAYEQYF. CDR3 DNA sequence: TGTGCCAGCGAAACCGGGACAGCATACGAGCAGTACTTC. The full variable domain, in which reference TRBV28 and TRBJ2-7 provide the parts outside the CDR3, is DVKVTQSSRYLVKRTGEKVFLECVQDMDHENMFWYRQDPGLGLRLIYFSYDVKMKEKGDIPEGYSVSREKKERFSLILESASTNQTSMYLCASETGTAYEQYFGPGTRLTVT.